This T cell receptor beta chain was identified in a study of T cell responses to AZD1222 COVID-19 vaccine. CDR1 is ENHRY, CDR2 SYGVKD, per germline. V was pared by 10 bases and J by 2 bases, with 12 bases of the junction left unmatched. This CDR3 has 16 residues. Here immunoSEQ multiplex PCR was the method, and the copy in TCRdb shows in-frame clones only, minus some. The sample has fewer than 150,000 clones, roughly 90% seen once. Note on this clone: The antigen remains unidentified.

Study-wide results and limits: At baseline, seropositivity was found in only a handful of AZD1222 recipients. Clonal diversity was possibly underestimated, and the donors were mostly white British, with more females. The span of vaccine-associated CD4 TCRs extended across spike, with dominance at 160-218 and 743-854.

Here the sequenced sample was peripheral blood, taken 28 days after the second AZD1222 dose. The genes are TRBV10-3 and TRBJ2-2; the match to TRBD1 covers 8 bases. The clonotype comes from an adult who received the AZD1222 COVID-19 vaccine. The CDR3 loop is CATRPDRDINTGELFF. DNA of the CDR3: TGTGCCACCCGACCGGACAGGGACATTAACACCGGGGAGCTGTTTTTT.